The 8 T cell receptor beta chains below come from one sample, sequenced in a study of cytomegalovirus exposure and HLA in healthy donors. The data were produced by immunoSEQ multiplex PCR, yet TCRdb's version contains in-frame clones alone and is incomplete. The table records hundreds of thousands of clones, around four fifths of them present only once. The sequencing sample was made of PBMCs. The receptor set was obtained from a woman in her late teens or twenties in good health and CMV-seronegative.

V and J are TRBV5-1 and TRBJ2-3; 10 bases fit TRBD2. CDR1 and CDR2 (germline): SGHRS, YFSETQ. After removal of 0 bases from V and 6 bases from J, the junction contained 13 bases not matched to a gene. CDR3 length: 18 amino acids. The CDR3 is CASSLGLAGAPGRDTQYF. CDR3 in DNA: TGCGCCAGCAGCTTGGGGCTAGCGGGGGCGCCCGGGAGGGATACGCAGTATTTT.

The genes are TRBV5-1 and TRBJ2-7; 11 nucleotides match TRBD1. CDR3 length: 15 amino acids. V shed 2 bases, J shed 10 bases, and the junction held 11 bases outside the gene matches. CDR1 is SGHRS, CDR2 YFSETQ, per germline. The CDR3 reads CASSLDGTGGTNQYF. DNA for the CDR3: TGCGCCAGCAGCTTAGATGGGACAGGGGGAACGAATCAGTACTTC.

The chain couples TRBV4-1 to TRBJ2-1; D is undetermined. V lost 0 bases, J lost 2 bases, and 11 bases lay in between. The germline V gene has CDR1 MGHRA and CDR2 YSYEKL. CDR3 length: 16 amino acids. The CDR3, as DNA: TGCGCCAGCAGCCAAGATGGGTTGACGCCCTACAATGAGCAGTTCTTC. This translates into CASSQDGLTPYNEQFF.

The rearrangement uses TRBV27 and TRBJ2-3; TRBD1 matches 9 bases. Looked up from germline, CDR1 is MNHEY and CDR2 is SMNVEV (reference sequence). V shed 3 bases, J shed 4 bases, and the junction held 11 bases outside the gene matches. The CDR3 has 17 amino acids. Written as DNA, the CDR3 is TGTGCCAGCAGTTTCTCCCGCGGACAGGGGAACGCAGATACGCAGTATTTT. Its translation is CASSFSRGQGNADTQYF.

The gene calls are TRBV6-5 and TRBJ1-4; D is possibly TRBD1 (6 bases). Trimming cost V 7 bases and J 0 bases, with 9 bases left between them. The CDR3 has 14 amino acids. Germline V gene lookup returns CDR1 MNHEY and CDR2 SVGAGI. CDR3 DNA: TGTGCCAGCAAAAACAGGGCAACTAATGAAAAACTGTTTTTT. Its protein product is CASKNRATNEKLFF.

The chain couples TRBV18 to TRBJ1-2; 7 nucleotides line up with TRBD1. The V gene's germline CDR1 is KGHSH and CDR2 LQKENI. V lost 4 bases to trimming and J lost 6 bases; unmatched junction nucleotides: 11. This CDR3 comprises 15 residues. The DNA for the CDR3 is TGTGCCAGCTCACTCACAGGGGTTAGCGGGAATGGCTACACCTTC. It translates to CASSLTGVSGNGYTF.

The chain has TRBV28 and TRBJ1-5; D gene unclear. V lost 6 bases, J lost 4 bases, and 13 bases lay in between. Germline-derived CDR1 and CDR2 are MDHEN and SYDVKM. The CDR3 loop spans 14 amino acids. CDR3 nucleotide sequence: TGTGCCAGCAGGCTTCCGCAGCCAAATCAGCCCCAGCATTTT. Translating gives CASRLPQPNQPQHF.

This clone came up once. The DNA of the CDR3 is TGCGCCAGCAGCTTGTCGGGACAGGGAGGTAACTATGGCTACACCTTC. Amino acids: CASSLSGQGGNYGYTF. The chain is built from TRBV5-1 and TRBJ1-2; 9 nucleotides line up with TRBD1. This CDR3 region has 16 residues. Germline V CDR1 and CDR2: SGHRS, YFSETQ. With V trimmed by 1 base and J by 1 base, 5 bases remained unmatched. Combining the CDR3 with reference TRBV5-1 and TRBJ1-2 gives the whole variable domain KAGVTQTPRYLIKTRGQQVTLSCSPISGHRSVSWYQQTPGQGLQFLFEYFSETQRNKGNFPGRFSGRQFSNSRSEMNVSTLELGDSALYLCASSLSGQGGNYGYTFGSGTRLTVV.